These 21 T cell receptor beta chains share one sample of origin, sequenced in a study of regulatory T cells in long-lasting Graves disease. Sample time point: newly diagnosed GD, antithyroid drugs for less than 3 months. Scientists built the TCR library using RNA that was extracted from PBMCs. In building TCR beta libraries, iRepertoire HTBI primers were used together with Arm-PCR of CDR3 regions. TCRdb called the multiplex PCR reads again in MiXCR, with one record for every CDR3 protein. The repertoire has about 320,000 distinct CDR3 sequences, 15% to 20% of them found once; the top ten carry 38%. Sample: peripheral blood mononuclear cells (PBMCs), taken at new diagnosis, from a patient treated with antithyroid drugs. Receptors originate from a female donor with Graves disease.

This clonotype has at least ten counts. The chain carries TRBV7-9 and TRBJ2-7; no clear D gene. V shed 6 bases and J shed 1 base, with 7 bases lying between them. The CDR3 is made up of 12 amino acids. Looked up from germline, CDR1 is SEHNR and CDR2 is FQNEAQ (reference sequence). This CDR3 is CASSDGSYEQYF. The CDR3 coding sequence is TGTGCCAGCAGTGATGGGTCCTACGAGCAGTACTTC.

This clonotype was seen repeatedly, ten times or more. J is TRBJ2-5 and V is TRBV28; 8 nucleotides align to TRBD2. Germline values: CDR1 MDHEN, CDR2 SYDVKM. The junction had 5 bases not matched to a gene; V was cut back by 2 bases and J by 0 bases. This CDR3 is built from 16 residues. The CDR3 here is CASSLTAGVDQETQYF. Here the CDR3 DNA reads TGTGCCAGCAGTTTAACAGCGGGGGTCGACCAAGAGACCCAGTACTTC.

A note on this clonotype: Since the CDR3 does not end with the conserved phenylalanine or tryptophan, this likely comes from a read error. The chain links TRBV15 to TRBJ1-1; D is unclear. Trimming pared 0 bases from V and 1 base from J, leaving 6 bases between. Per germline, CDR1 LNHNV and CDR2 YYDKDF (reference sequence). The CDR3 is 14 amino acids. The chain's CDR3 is CATSRDLGNTEAFL. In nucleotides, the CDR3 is TGTGCCACCAGCAGAGATCTAGGGAACACTGAAGCTTTCCTT.

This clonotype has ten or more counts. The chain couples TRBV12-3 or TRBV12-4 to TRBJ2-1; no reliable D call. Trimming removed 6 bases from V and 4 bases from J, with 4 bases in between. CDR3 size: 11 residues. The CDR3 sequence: CASSQYNEQFF. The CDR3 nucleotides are TGTGCCAGCAGCCAATACAATGAGCAGTTCTTC.

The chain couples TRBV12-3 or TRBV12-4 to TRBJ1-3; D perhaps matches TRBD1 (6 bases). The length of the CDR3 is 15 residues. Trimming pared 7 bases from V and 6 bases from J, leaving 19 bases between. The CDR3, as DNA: TGTGCCAGCACGCCGGGACACATTCAAACAAACACCATATATTTT. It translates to CASTPGHIQTNTIYF.

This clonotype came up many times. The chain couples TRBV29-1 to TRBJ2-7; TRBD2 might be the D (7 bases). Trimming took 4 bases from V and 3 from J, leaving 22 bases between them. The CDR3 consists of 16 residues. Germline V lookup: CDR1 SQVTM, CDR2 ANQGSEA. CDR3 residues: CSVGGLAAGGLYEQYF. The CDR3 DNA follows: TGCAGCGTTGGCGGGCTAGCGGCCGGGGGCCTCTACGAGCAGTACTTC.

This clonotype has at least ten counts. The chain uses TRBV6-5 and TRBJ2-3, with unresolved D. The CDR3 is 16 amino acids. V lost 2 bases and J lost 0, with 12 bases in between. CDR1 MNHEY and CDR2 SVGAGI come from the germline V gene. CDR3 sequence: CASSYVLESSTDTQYF. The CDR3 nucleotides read TGTGCCAGCAGTTACGTCTTGGAGTCTAGCACAGATACGCAGTATTTT.

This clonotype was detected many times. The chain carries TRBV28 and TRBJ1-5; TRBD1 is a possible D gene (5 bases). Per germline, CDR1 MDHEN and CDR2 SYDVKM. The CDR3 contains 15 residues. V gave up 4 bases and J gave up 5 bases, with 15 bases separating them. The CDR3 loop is CASSSGLERDQPQHF. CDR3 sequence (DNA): TGTGCCAGCAGTTCGGGACTTGAGCGTGATCAGCCCCAGCATTTT.

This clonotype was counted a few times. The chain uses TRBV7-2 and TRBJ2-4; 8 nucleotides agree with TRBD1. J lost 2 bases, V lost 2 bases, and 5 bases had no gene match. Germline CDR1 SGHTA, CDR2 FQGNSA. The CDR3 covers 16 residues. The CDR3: CASSLIAGGSKNIQYF. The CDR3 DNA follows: TGTGCCAGCAGCTTAATCGCAGGGGGCTCCAAAAACATTCAGTACTTC.

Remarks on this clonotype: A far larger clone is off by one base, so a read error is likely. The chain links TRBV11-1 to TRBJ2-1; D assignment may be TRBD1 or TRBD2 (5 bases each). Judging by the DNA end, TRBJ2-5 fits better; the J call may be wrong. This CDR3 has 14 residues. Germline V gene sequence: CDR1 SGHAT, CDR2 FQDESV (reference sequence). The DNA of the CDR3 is TGTGCCAGCAGCTTCCGGGACGTCCAAGAGAGCCAGTACTTC. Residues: CASSFRDVQESQYF.

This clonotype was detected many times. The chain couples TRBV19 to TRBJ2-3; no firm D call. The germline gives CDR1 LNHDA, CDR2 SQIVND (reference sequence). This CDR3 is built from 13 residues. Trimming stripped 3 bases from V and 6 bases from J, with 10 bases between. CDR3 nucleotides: TGTGCCAGTAGTATGAGTGAAGAGGATACGCAGTATTTT. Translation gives CASSMSEEDTQYF.

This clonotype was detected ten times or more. CDR3 residues: CATSGTGYYNEQFF. The CDR3 DNA reads TGTGCCACCTCCGGGACAGGGTACTACAATGAGCAGTTCTTC. The chain links TRBV28 to TRBJ2-1, with 9 bases fitting TRBD1. V shed 10 bases and J 3 bases; nucleotides not matched to a gene: 7. Germline V CDR1 and CDR2: MDHEN, SYDVKM. The CDR3 is 14 residues long. Drawing the rest from reference TRBV28 and TRBJ2-1, the complete variable domain is DVKVTQSSRYLVKRTGEKVFLECVQDMDHENMFWYRQDPGLGLRLIYFSYDVKMKEKGDIPEGYSVSREKKERFSLILESASTNQTSMYLCATSGTGYYNEQFFGPGTRLTVL.

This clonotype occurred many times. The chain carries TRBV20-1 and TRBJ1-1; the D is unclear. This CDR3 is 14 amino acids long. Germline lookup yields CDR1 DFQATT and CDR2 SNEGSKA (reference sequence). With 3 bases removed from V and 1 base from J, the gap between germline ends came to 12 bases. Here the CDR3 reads CSARGPTKNTEAFF. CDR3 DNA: TGCAGTGCTAGGGGCCCTACAAAGAACACTGAAGCTTTCTTT.

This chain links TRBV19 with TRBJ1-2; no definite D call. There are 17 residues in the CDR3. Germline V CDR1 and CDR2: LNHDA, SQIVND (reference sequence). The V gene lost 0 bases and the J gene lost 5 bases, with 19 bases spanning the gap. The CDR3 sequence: CASSIDQIATRAYGYTF. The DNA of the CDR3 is TGTGCCAGTAGTATAGATCAGATAGCGACCCGGGCGTATGGCTACACCTTC.

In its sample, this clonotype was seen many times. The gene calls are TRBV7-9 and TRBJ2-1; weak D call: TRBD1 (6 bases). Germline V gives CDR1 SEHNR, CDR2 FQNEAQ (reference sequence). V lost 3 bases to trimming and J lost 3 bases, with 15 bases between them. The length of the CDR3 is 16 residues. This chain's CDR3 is CASSFNQGHIYNEQFF. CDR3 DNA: TGTGCCAGCAGCTTTAACCAGGGACATATCTACAATGAGCAGTTCTTC.

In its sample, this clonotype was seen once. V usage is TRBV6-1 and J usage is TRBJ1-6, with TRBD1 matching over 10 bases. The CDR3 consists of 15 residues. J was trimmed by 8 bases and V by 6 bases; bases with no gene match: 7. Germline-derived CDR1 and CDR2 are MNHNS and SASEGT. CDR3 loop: CASRPGTGDHSPLHF. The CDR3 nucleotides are TGTGCCAGCAGGCCCGGGACAGGGGATCATTCACCCCTCCACTTT.

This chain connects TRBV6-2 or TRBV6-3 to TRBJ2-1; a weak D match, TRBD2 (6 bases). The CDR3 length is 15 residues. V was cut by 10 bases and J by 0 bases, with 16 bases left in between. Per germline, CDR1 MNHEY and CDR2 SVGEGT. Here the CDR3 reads CATSGTGGSYNEQFF. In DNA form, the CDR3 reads TGTGCCACTTCGGGGACCGGGGGCTCCTACAATGAGCAGTTCTTC.

The CDR3 nucleotides are TGTGCCAGTAGGACAGACTTTTCACCCCTCCACTTT. Amino acid sequence: CASRTDFSPLHF. The rearrangement uses TRBV19 and TRBJ1-6; D is perhaps TRBD1 (5 bases). Germline V gene lookup returns CDR1 LNHDA and CDR2 SQIVND (reference sequence). The CDR3 is made up of 12 amino acids. Trimming pared 6 bases from V and 9 bases from J, leaving 9 bases between.

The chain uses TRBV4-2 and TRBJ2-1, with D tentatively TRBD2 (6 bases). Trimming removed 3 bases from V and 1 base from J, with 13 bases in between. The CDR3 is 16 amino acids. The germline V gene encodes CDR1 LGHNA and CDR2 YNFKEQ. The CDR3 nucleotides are TGTGCCAGCAGCCAGACGCCGGAGGGATCCTACAATGAGCAGTTCTTC. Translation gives CASSQTPEGSYNEQFF.

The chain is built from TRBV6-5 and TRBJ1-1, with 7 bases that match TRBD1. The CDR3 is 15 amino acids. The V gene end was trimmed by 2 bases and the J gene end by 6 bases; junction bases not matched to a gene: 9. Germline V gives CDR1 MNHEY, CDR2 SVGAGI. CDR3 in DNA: TGTGCCAGCAGTTACACCATCGACAGGGCAGCTGAAGCTTTCTTT. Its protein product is CASSYTIDRAAEAFF.

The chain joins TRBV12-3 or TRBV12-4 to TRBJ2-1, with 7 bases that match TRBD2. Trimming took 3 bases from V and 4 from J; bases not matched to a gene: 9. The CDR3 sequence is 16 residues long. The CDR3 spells CASSFLREERYNEQFF. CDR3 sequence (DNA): TGTGCCAGCAGTTTTCTCCGGGAGGAGAGGTACAATGAGCAGTTCTTC.